These 22 T cell receptor beta chains came from one sample sequenced in a study of post-analysis software for immune sequencing data. Regarding the study as a whole: Included in a set of five TRBV segments more frequent in patients than controls were TRBV5-6, TRBV5-1 and TRBV20-1.

Built from TCR beta cDNA, the libraries had unique molecular identifiers in them. TCRdb processed the PCR reads anew with MiXCR; each CDR3 protein has one entry. The sample holds 150,000 to 200,000 distinct CDR3 sequences, approximately 30% seen once. Their antigens remain unidentified. The sequenced sample was blood. These receptors came from a girl aged 10 to 17 with multiple sclerosis.

The rearrangement uses TRBV28 and TRBJ1-1; a weak D match, TRBD1 (6 bases). The CDR3 length is 14 residues. V was pared by 2 bases and J by 5 bases, with 12 bases between. Germline V gene lookup returns CDR1 MDHEN and CDR2 SYDVKM. CDR3 in DNA: TGTGCCAGCAGTTTAGGACAGCCGGGGACTGAAGCTTTCTTT. Translation: CASSLGQPGTEAFF. The full variable domain, rest sourced from reference TRBV28 and TRBJ1-1, is DVKVTQSSRYLVKRTGEKVFLECVQDMDHENMFWYRQDPGLGLRLIYFSYDVKMKEKGDIPEGYSVSREKKERFSLILESASTNQTSMYLCASSLGQPGTEAFFGQGTRLTVV.

This clonotype occurred a few times. V usage is TRBV5-1 and J usage is TRBJ2-7; TRBD1 agrees at 10 bases. The germline V gene encodes CDR1 SGHRS and CDR2 YFSETQ. There are 14 residues in the CDR3. The ends lost 0 bases at V and 3 bases at J; junction bases unmatched: 0. CDR3 DNA sequence: TGCGCCAGCAGCTTGGGGGACAGGGGCTACGAGCAGTACTTC. It codes for CASSLGDRGYEQYF. Complete variable domain (other parts from reference TRBV5-1 and TRBJ2-7): KAGVTQTPRYLIKTRGQQVTLSCSPISGHRSVSWYQQTPGQGLQFLFEYFSETQRNKGNFPGRFSGRQFSNSRSEMNVSTLELGDSALYLCASSLGDRGYEQYFGPGTRLTVT.

With respect to this clonotype: A read error may explain this, as a much larger clone is one base away. The chain is built from TRBV21-1 and TRBJ2-6; TRBD2, the table's D call, was not compared with the DNA. TRBV21-1 is listed as a pseudogene. The CDR3 is made up of 17 amino acids. The CDR3 DNA follows: TGTGCCAGCAGCAAAGCTCGCTGGGACTTCACAGCCTACGTCCTGACTTTC. This sequence encodes CASSKARWDFTAYVLTF.

CDR3 loop: CATRLAETTDTQYF. CDR3 DNA sequence: TGTGCCACCCGACTAGCGGAGACCACAGATACGCAGTATTTT. The chain employs TRBV12-3 or TRBV12-4 and TRBJ2-3; 9 bases map to TRBD2. Trimming removed 10 bases from V and 2 bases from J; junction bases left unmatched: 7. CDR3 length: 14 amino acids.

This clonotype was seen a few times. The chain uses TRBV10-3 and TRBJ2-1; TRBD2 matches at 7 bases. CDR1 is ENHRY and CDR2 is SYGVKD in the germline V gene. V was clipped by 4 bases and J by 6 bases; unmatched bases: 12. The CDR3 length is 16 residues. CDR3 amino acids: CAISGYERDSRNEQFF. The CDR3, as DNA: TGTGCCATCAGTGGGTATGAGCGGGACTCTCGCAATGAGCAGTTCTTC.

This clonotype was picked up a small number of times. The rearrangement joins TRBV7-9 to TRBJ2-5; no firm D call. Germline V gives CDR1 SEHNR, CDR2 FQNEAQ (reference sequence). The CDR3 has 13 amino acids. V lost 5 bases and J 1 base, leaving 8 bases between the germline ends. The CDR3: CASSSQTQETQYF. Here the CDR3 DNA reads TGTGCCAGCAGCAGTCAAACCCAAGAGACCCAGTACTTC. The entire variable domain, with the rest obtained from reference TRBV7-9 and TRBJ2-5, is as follows: DTGVSQNPRHKITKRGQNVTFRCDPISEHNRLYWYRQTLGQGPEFLTYFQNEAQLEKSRLLSDRFSAERPKGSFSTLEIQRTEQGDSAMYLCASSSQTQETQYFGPGTRLLVL.

This clonotype was recorded many times. The chain employs TRBV10-3 and TRBJ2-7; D uncertain. The CDR3 contains 14 residues. V lost 5 bases and J 0 bases, leaving 11 bases between the germline ends. Germline V lookup: CDR1 ENHRY, CDR2 SYGVKD. The CDR3 DNA sequence: TGTGCCATCAGTCTCCCGGACGGCTCCTACGAGCAGTACTTC. It translates to CAISLPDGSYEQYF.

This rearrangement joins TRBV3-1 to TRBJ1-4; possible D gene TRBD1, 5 bases. CDR1 is LGHDT, CDR2 YNNKEL, per germline (reference sequence). V was pared by 4 bases and J by 7 bases, with 16 bases between. The CDR3 is made up of 15 amino acids. The CDR3 DNA reads as TGTGCCAGCAGCCCGCAGGGAGGGGTTTTTGAAAAACTGTTTTTT. Amino acids: CASSPQGGVFEKLFF.

In the case of this clonotype: A clone one base away is much larger, so this may be a read error. The chain links TRBV20-1 to TRBJ2-3; D is undetermined. V gave up 6 bases and J gave up 9 bases, with 16 bases separating them. CDR1 and CDR2 (germline): DFQATT, SNEGSKA (reference sequence). The CDR3 runs to 12 residues. The chain's CDR3 is CSAALGSETQYF. DNA for the CDR3: TGCAGTGCGGCGTTGGGAAGTGAAACGCAGTATTTT.

This clonotype was seen more than once but under ten times. The rearrangement joins TRBV20-1 to TRBJ1-1; 7 nucleotides align to TRBD1. Losses at the gene ends were 6 bases for V and 0 bases for J; bases not matched to a gene: 10. Germline CDR1 reads DFQATT; CDR2 reads SNEGSKA (reference sequence). The CDR3 contains 15 residues. As DNA, the CDR3 is TGCAGTGCCCCCCCGCAGGGGGGAATGAACACTGAAGCTTTCTTT. Its translation is CSAPPQGGMNTEAFF.

This clonotype was observed a handful of times. In DNA, the CDR3 is TGTGCCAGCAGCTTAGGGAAGGGCAGTATCTATGGCTACACCTTC. This gives the protein CASSLGKGSIYGYTF. The chain employs TRBV7-9 and TRBJ1-2; D unclear. This CDR3 region has 15 residues. The germline CDR1 and CDR2 sequences are SEHNR and FQNEAQ (reference sequence). Trimming took 1 base from V and 4 from J, leaving 13 bases between them.

Note on this clonotype: One base away lies a much larger clone, so this may be a sequencing read error. The gene calls are TRBV3-1 and TRBJ2-7; D ambiguous. Germline CDR1 reads LGHDT; CDR2 reads YNNKEL (reference sequence). The V gene lost 3 bases and the J gene lost 3 bases, with 18 bases spanning the gap. The CDR3 contains 16 residues. The CDR3 DNA sequence: TGTGCCAGCAGCCATGCGGCCTCGTACCCAGACTACGAGCAGTACTTC. Protein sequence: CASSHAASYPDYEQYF.

In this sample, this clonotype turned up a few times. The V call is TRBV14, the J call TRBJ1-3; no reliable D call. Germline CDR1 and CDR2: SGHDN and FVKESK. The ends were cut back, 4 bases at V and 0 bases at J, with 4 bases in the middle. CDR3 size: 13 residues. The CDR3 DNA reads TGTGCCAGCAGCCTATACTCTGGAAACACCATATATTTT. Translating it yields CASSLYSGNTIYF.

This chain connects TRBV5-1 to TRBJ2-3; D might be TRBD1 or TRBD2, each matching 5 bases. Germline CDR1 and CDR2: SGHRS and YFSETQ. The CDR3 runs 14 residues. The V end was cut by 0 bases, the J end by 8 bases, with 13 bases between. The CDR3 protein is CASSLGRGAGTQYF. Written as DNA, the CDR3 is TGCGCCAGCAGCTTGGGCCGAGGGGCAGGTACGCAGTATTTT.

In its sample, this clonotype was seen many times. The rearrangement uses TRBV29-1 and TRBJ1-4, with no clear D. CDR3 size: 14 residues. V was trimmed by 4 bases and J by 7 bases, leaving 16 bases between them. CDR1 SQVTM and CDR2 ANQGSEA come from the germline V gene. CDR3 amino acids: CSVAGGYDGEKLFF. CDR3 nucleotides: TGCAGCGTTGCCGGCGGGTATGACGGTGAAAAACTGTTTTTT.

The chain is built from TRBV3-1 and TRBJ2-5; 8 bases are a match to TRBD2. The germline CDR1 and CDR2 sequences are LGHDT and YNNKEL (reference sequence). The CDR3 covers 15 residues. J was trimmed by 2 bases and V by 4 bases; bases with no gene match: 6. CDR3 in DNA: TGTGCCAGCAGCCCTGCCGGGGGGGGGCAAGAGACCCAGTACTTC. Amino acids: CASSPAGGGQETQYF.

This clonotype was seen repeatedly, ten times or more. The J gene is TRBJ1-1, the V gene TRBV12-3 or TRBV12-4, with a weak D call TRBD1 (6 bases). V was cut by 8 bases and J by 6 bases, with 13 bases left in between. The CDR3 has 12 residues. CDR3 sequence (DNA): TGTGCCAGCTGGGGGGCGCTTGCTGAAGCTTTCTTT. Its translation is CASWGALAEAFF.

The chain is built from TRBV7-9 and TRBJ2-3, with D unclear. The germline gives CDR1 SEHNR, CDR2 FQNEAQ (reference sequence). The CDR3 runs 13 residues. The germline V and J ends were trimmed by 4 bases and 9 bases, with 14 bases remaining between them. DNA of the CDR3: TGTGCCAGCAGCTCGGGTTCCCCGGGCACGCAGTATTTT. The encoded protein is CASSSGSPGTQYF.

The chain uses TRBV28 and TRBJ1-3; D is uncertain. Trimming removed 6 bases at V and 2 bases at J, with 20 bases between. Germline V CDR1 and CDR2: MDHEN, SYDVKM. This CDR3 contains 17 residues. In nucleotides, the CDR3 is TGTGCCAGCAGCCGTGTCCCCCCTTGGACTGCTGGAAACACCATATATTTT. It specifies CASSRVPPWTAGNTIYF.

About this clonotype: A read error may be the cause here, since a much bigger clone is one base away. The CDR3 carries no conserved terminal phenylalanine or tryptophan, so it likely arises from a read error. V and J are TRBV5-1 and TRBJ2-5, with D tentatively TRBD2 (5 bases). The V end lost 1 base, the J end lost 5 bases, and 12 bases lay between the germline ends. The CDR3 is 14 residues long. The germline V gene has CDR1 SGHRS and CDR2 YFSETQ. As DNA, the CDR3 is TGCGCCAGCAGCTTGTCCGGGGATTGGGAGACCCAGTACGTC. Encoded protein: CASSLSGDWETQYV.

The J gene is TRBJ1-3, the V gene TRBV28; D not resolved. The germline CDR1 and CDR2 sequences are MDHEN and SYDVKM. CDR3 length: 17 residues. V lost 2 bases and J 0 bases, leaving 14 bases between the germline ends. DNA for the CDR3: TGTGCCAGCAGTTTACCCGAACTCACAAGCTCTGGAAACACCATATATTTT. This codes for CASSLPELTSSGNTIYF.

The chain carries TRBV28 and TRBJ2-5; no definite D call. The length of the CDR3 is 13 residues. The germline V gene encodes CDR1 MDHEN and CDR2 SYDVKM. The V end was cut by 5 bases, the J end by 11 bases, with 18 bases between. The CDR3 sequence: CASSPPAPNEQYF. CDR3 nucleotide sequence: TGTGCCAGCAGTCCCCCAGCACCCAATGAGCAGTACTTC.